These T cell receptor beta chains were read from a single sample in a study of identical twins. TCRdb re-called the 5' RACE reads with MiXCR, one entry per CDR3 protein. The table has about 920,000 distinct CDR3 sequences, over 9% seen once. This sample was also put to use in a study of yellow fever vaccine responses in identical twins.

Sequencing was performed on PBMCs. The receptors shown here come from a young woman in good health. The CDR3 runs from the conserved cysteine through the conserved F or W. Each record gives: V gene, J gene, clone size, D gene, CDR3 protein, CDR3 DNA. The D gene is left open where the match is weak. Clone sizes are given selectively: once, few, many, or a class where the clone is expanded.

v_call: TRBV2
j_call: TRBJ2-1
clone_size: NA
d_call: NA
cdr3_aa: CASTPSRGLPTNEQFF
cdr3_nt: TGTGCCAGCACCCCCTCTAGGGGACTCCCGACGAATGAGCAGTTCTTC

v_call: TRBV6-1
j_call: TRBJ2-7
clone_size: many
d_call: NA
cdr3_aa: CASTNPGTSYEQYF
cdr3_nt: TGTGCCAGCACCAACCCAGGGACCTCCTACGAGCAGTACTTC

v_call: TRBV5-1
j_call: TRBJ2-1
clone_size: NA
d_call: TRBD2
cdr3_aa: CASSFNSGTSGRYEQFF
cdr3_nt: TGCGCCAGCAGCTTTAATTCGGGGACTAGCGGGAGGTATGAGCAGTTCTTC

v_call: TRBV20-1
j_call: TRBJ2-1
clone_size: many
d_call: TRBD2
cdr3_aa: CSARLAGGLYNEQFF
cdr3_nt: TGCAGTGCTAGGTTAGCGGGAGGACTCTACAATGAGCAGTTCTTC

v_call: TRBV12-3/TRBV12-4
j_call: TRBJ2-1
clone_size: NA
d_call: TRBD2
cdr3_aa: CASSRLAEHNEQFF
cdr3_nt: TGTGCCAGCAGCAGACTAGCGGAACACAATGAGCAGTTCTTC

v_call: TRBV3-1
j_call: TRBJ2-5
clone_size: few
d_call: NA
cdr3_aa: CASSQVTRKETQYF
cdr3_nt: TGTGCCAGCAGCCAAGTGACAAGAAAAGAGACCCAGTACTTC

v_call: TRBV15
j_call: TRBJ2-3
clone_size: many
d_call: NA
cdr3_aa: CATSRDHSVSSQYF
cdr3_nt: TGTGCCACCAGCAGAGACCATTCTGTTAGCTCGCAGTATTTT

v_call: TRBV20-1
j_call: TRBJ2-3
clone_size: few
d_call: TRBD2
cdr3_aa: CSAPEGTSGGADTQYF
cdr3_nt: TGCAGTGCTCCTGAGGGGACTAGCGGGGGGGCGGATACGCAGTATTTT

v_call: TRBV28
j_call: TRBJ2-1
clone_size: few
d_call: NA
cdr3_aa: CASSSPGERDSYNEQFF
cdr3_nt: TGTGCCAGCAGCAGCCCCGGGGAGCGCGACTCCTACAATGAGCAGTTCTTC

v_call: TRBV10-2
j_call: TRBJ2-1
clone_size: NA
d_call: TRBD1
cdr3_aa: CASSWTGTSYNEQFF
cdr3_nt: TGCGCCAGCAGTTGGACAGGAACCTCCTACAATGAGCAGTTCTTC

v_call: TRBV7-9
j_call: TRBJ2-7
clone_size: NA
d_call: NA
cdr3_aa: CASPNFQRDF
cdr3_nt: TGTGCCAGCCCCAACTTCCAGCGGGACTTC

v_call: TRBV7-9
j_call: TRBJ2-1
clone_size: many
d_call: NA
cdr3_aa: CASSFSPGPYGEQFF
cdr3_nt: TGTGCCAGCAGCTTTTCTCCCGGACCGTACGGTGAGCAGTTCTTC

v_call: TRBV4-1
j_call: TRBJ2-2
clone_size: many
d_call: NA
cdr3_aa: CASSQPRGRTGELFF
cdr3_nt: TGCGCCAGCAGCCAACCGAGAGGTCGTACCGGGGAGCTGTTTTTT

v_call: TRBV27
j_call: TRBJ2-2
clone_size: NA
d_call: TRBD1
cdr3_aa: CASSPTPSDRVPTGELFF
cdr3_nt: TGTGCCAGCAGTCCCACCCCCTCCGACAGGGTACCCACCGGGGAGCTGTTTTTT

v_call: TRBV29-1
j_call: TRBJ2-7
clone_size: many
d_call: TRBD2
cdr3_aa: CSVERREGGAVQYF
cdr3_nt: TGCAGCGTTGAAAGGCGGGAGGGGGGAGCCGTCCAGTACTTC

v_call: TRBV4-2
j_call: TRBJ2-3
clone_size: NA
d_call: TRBD2
cdr3_aa: CASSQETGLAGGYTQYF
cdr3_nt: TGTGCCAGCAGCCAAGAGACCGGACTAGCGGGGGGATATACGCAGTATTTT

v_call: TRBV3-1
j_call: TRBJ2-7
clone_size: few
d_call: NA
cdr3_aa: CASSQFEDPAYEQYF
cdr3_nt: TGTGCCAGCAGCCAATTTGAGGACCCGGCCTACGAGCAGTACTTC

v_call: TRBV5-1
j_call: TRBJ2-4
clone_size: few
d_call: NA
cdr3_aa: CASSLAQRRIQYF
cdr3_nt: TGCGCCAGCAGCTTAGCACAGAGAAGGATTCAGTACTTC

v_call: TRBV12-5
j_call: TRBJ2-7
clone_size: NA
d_call: TRBD2
cdr3_aa: CASDAGTRNEQYF
cdr3_nt: TGTGCTAGTGACGCCGGGACTAGAAACGAGCAGTACTTC

v_call: TRBV28
j_call: TRBJ2-7
clone_size: NA
d_call: TRBD2
cdr3_aa: CASSFEVLAGEYEQYF
cdr3_nt: TGTGCCAGCAGTTTCGAAGTGCTAGCGGGAGAGTACGAGCAGTACTTC

v_call: TRBV12-3/TRBV12-4
j_call: TRBJ2-7
clone_size: few
d_call: NA
cdr3_aa: CASSLQDSSYEQYF
cdr3_nt: TGTGCCAGCAGTTTACAGGACAGCTCCTACGAGCAGTACTTC

v_call: TRBV7-9
j_call: TRBJ2-1
clone_size: few
d_call: TRBD1
cdr3_aa: CASSARQGDSYNEQFF
cdr3_nt: TGTGCCAGCAGCGCCCGACAGGGGGACTCCTACAATGAGCAGTTCTTC

v_call: TRBV5-1
j_call: TRBJ2-4
clone_size: few
d_call: NA
cdr3_aa: CASSLGQQNIQYF
cdr3_nt: TGCGCCAGCAGCTTGGGACAGCAAAACATTCAGTACTTC

v_call: TRBV7-6
j_call: TRBJ2-1
clone_size: few
d_call: TRBD2
cdr3_aa: CASSLGTSERGFGNEQFF
cdr3_nt: TGTGCCAGCAGCTTAGGGACTAGCGAAAGGGGGTTCGGGAATGAGCAGTTCTTC

v_call: TRBV4-2
j_call: TRBJ2-7
clone_size: few
d_call: NA
cdr3_aa: CASSQVSGESYEQYF
cdr3_nt: TGTGCCAGCAGCCAAGTGTCAGGGGAATCCTACGAGCAGTACTTC

v_call: TRBV12-3/TRBV12-4
j_call: TRBJ2-2
clone_size: many
d_call: NA
cdr3_aa: CASTLRGWATGELFF
cdr3_nt: TGTGCCAGCACCCTGAGGGGGTGGGCCACCGGGGAGCTGTTTTTT

v_call: TRBV12-3/TRBV12-4
j_call: TRBJ2-2
clone_size: NA
d_call: TRBD1
cdr3_aa: CASSFPPGQGPDGELFF
cdr3_nt: TGTGCCAGCAGTTTCCCTCCGGGACAGGGACCAGACGGGGAGCTGTTTTTT

v_call: TRBV12-3/TRBV12-4
j_call: TRBJ2-1
clone_size: many
d_call: NA
cdr3_aa: CACTRVDEQFF
cdr3_nt: TGTGCCTGTACTAGGGTCGATGAGCAGTTCTTC

v_call: TRBV20-1
j_call: TRBJ2-1
clone_size: NA
d_call: TRBD2
cdr3_aa: CCARDRTSGSYRNEQFF
cdr3_nt: TGCTGTGCTAGAGATCGGACTAGCGGGTCGTACCGCAATGAGCAGTTCTTC

v_call: TRBV28
j_call: TRBJ2-7
clone_size: NA
d_call: NA
cdr3_aa: CASSLRLGEQYF
cdr3_nt: TGTGCCAGCAGTTTACGGTTAGGCGAGCAGTACTTC

v_call: TRBV7-9
j_call: TRBJ2-7
clone_size: few
d_call: TRBD1
cdr3_aa: CASSTGQGGKEQYF
cdr3_nt: TGTGCCAGCAGCACTGGACAGGGGGGCAAAGAGCAGTACTTC

v_call: TRBV5-1
j_call: TRBJ2-1
clone_size: many
d_call: NA
cdr3_aa: CASRVGSYNEQFF
cdr3_nt: TGCGCCAGCAGGGTGGGGTCTTACAATGAGCAGTTCTTC

v_call: TRBV20-1
j_call: TRBJ2-5
clone_size: NA
d_call: TRBD2
cdr3_aa: CSAQPLAGLRETQYF
cdr3_nt: TGCAGTGCCCAGCCTCTAGCGGGGCTACGAGAGACCCAGTACTTC

v_call: TRBV2
j_call: TRBJ2-6
clone_size: NA
d_call: TRBD1
cdr3_aa: CASKGDRPFSGANVLTF
cdr3_nt: TGTGCCAGCAAGGGGGACAGGCCCTTTTCTGGGGCCAACGTCCTGACTTTC

v_call: TRBV5-1
j_call: TRBJ2-7
clone_size: few
d_call: TRBD2
cdr3_aa: CASSPQTSAYEQYF
cdr3_nt: TGCGCCAGCAGCCCACAGACTAGCGCTTACGAGCAGTACTTC

v_call: TRBV2
j_call: TRBJ1-4
clone_size: NA
d_call: NA
cdr3_aa: CASILSTATNEKLFF
cdr3_nt: TGTGCCAGCATTCTATCAACAGCAACTAATGAAAAACTGTTTTTT

v_call: TRBV7-7
j_call: TRBJ2-1
clone_size: NA
d_call: NA
cdr3_aa: CASSLVYSLYNEQFF
cdr3_nt: TGTGCCAGCAGCTTAGTGTACAGTCTCTACAATGAGCAGTTCTTC

v_call: TRBV28
j_call: TRBJ2-5
clone_size: NA
d_call: NA
cdr3_aa: CASSFEGSQETQYF
cdr3_nt: TGTGCCAGCAGTTTTGAGGGCAGCCAAGAGACCCAGTACTTC

v_call: TRBV13
j_call: TRBJ1-2
clone_size: few
d_call: NA
cdr3_aa: CASSFYRENYGYTF
cdr3_nt: TGTGCCAGCAGCTTTTACAGGGAGAACTATGGCTACACCTTC